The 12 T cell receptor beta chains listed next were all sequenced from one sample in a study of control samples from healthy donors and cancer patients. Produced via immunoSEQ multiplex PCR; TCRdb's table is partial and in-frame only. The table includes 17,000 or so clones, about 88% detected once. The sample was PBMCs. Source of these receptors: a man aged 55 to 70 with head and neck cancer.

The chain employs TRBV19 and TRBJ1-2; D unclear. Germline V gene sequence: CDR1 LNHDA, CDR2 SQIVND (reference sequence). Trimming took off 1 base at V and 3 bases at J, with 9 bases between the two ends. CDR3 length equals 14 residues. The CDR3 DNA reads TGTGCCAGTAGTATAGGAAACCGCGACTATGGCTACACCTTC. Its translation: CASSIGNRDYGYTF.

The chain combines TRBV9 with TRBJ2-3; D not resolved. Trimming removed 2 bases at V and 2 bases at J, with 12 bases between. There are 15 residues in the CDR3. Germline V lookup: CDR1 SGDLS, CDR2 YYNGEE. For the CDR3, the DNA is TGTGCCAGCAGCGTCTCGACCCCGCCCACAGATACGCAGTATTTT. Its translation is CASSVSTPPTDTQYF.

This CDR3 is CASSKSILEKLFF. CDR3 coding DNA: TGTGCCAGCAGTAAGAGTATTCTGGAAAAACTGTTTTTT. The chain is built from TRBV6-5 and TRBJ1-4; the D is unclear. The CDR3 loop spans 13 amino acids. Deletions cut 5 bases from V and 8 bases from J, with 12 bases between. The germline gives CDR1 MNHEY, CDR2 SVGAGI.

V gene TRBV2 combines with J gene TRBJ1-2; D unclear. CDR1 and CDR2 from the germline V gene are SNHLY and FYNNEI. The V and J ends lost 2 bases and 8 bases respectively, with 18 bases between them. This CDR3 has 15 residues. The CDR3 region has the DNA TGTGCCAGCAGTGAACCCGGTTGGCATCCGGAAGGCTACACCTTC. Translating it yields CASSEPGWHPEGYTF.

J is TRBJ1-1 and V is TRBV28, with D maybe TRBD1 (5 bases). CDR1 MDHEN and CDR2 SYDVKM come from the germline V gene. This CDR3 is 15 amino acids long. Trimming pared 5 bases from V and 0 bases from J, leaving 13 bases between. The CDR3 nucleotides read TGTGCCAGCAGTACCCACGGGGGAGTGAACACTGAAGCTTTCTTT. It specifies CASSTHGGVNTEAFF.

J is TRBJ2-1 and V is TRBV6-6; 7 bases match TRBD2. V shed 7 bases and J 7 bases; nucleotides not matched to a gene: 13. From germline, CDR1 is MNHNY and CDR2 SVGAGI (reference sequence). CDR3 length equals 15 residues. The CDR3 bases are TGTGCCAGCACCCGGGCGCCTGGGGGGGAAAATGAGCAGTTCTTC. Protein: CASTRAPGGENEQFF.

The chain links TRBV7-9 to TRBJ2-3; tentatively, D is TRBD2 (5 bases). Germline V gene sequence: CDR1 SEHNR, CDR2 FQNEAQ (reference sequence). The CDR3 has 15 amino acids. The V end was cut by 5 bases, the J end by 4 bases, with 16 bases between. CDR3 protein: CASSLGLAGPDTQYF. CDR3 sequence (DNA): TGTGCCAGCAGCCTCGGACTGGCCGGGCCAGATACGCAGTATTTT.

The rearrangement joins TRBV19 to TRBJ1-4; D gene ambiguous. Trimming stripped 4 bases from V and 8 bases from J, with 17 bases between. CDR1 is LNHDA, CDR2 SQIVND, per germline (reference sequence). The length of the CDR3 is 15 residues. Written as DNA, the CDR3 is TGTGCCAGTAGTAGGTGGCAGGCGACGACGGAAAAACTGTTTTTT. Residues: CASSRWQATTEKLFF. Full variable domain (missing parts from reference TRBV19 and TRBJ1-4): DGGITQSPKYLFRKEGQNVTLSCEQNLNHDAMYWYRQDPGQGLRLIYYSQIVNDFQKGDIAEGYSVSREKKESFPLTVTSAQKNPTAFYLCASSRWQATTEKLFFGSGTQLSVL.

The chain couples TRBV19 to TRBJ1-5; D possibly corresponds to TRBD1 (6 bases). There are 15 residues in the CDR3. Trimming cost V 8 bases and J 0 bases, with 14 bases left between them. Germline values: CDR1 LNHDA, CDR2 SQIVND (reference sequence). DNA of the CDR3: TGTGCCAGTGGAGTGGGACATTTTAGCAATCAGCCCCAGCATTTT. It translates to CASGVGHFSNQPQHF.

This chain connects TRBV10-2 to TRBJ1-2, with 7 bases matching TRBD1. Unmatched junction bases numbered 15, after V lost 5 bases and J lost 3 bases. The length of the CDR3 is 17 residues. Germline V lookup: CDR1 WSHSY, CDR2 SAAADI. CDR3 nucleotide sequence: TGCGCCAGCAGTCAGAAGGGTGGACAGGTCCCCCACTATGGCTACACCTTC. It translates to CASSQKGGQVPHYGYTF.

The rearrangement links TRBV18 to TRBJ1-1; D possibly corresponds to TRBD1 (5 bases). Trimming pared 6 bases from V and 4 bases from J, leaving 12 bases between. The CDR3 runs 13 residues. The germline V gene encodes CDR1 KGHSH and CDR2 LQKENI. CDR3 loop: CASSKGGGTEAFF. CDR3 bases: TGTGCCAGCTCGAAGGGCGGGGGCACTGAAGCTTTCTTT.

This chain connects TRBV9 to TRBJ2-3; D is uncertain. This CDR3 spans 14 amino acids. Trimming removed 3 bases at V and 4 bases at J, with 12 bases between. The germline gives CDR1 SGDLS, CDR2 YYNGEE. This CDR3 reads CASSETPRADTQYF. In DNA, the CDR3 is TGTGCCAGCAGCGAGACCCCTCGGGCAGATACGCAGTATTTT.